These 13 T cell receptor beta chains were all obtained from the same sample, sequenced in a study of blood T cells in healthy people across ages (dated by TCRdb to 2014 to 2015). Receptors were amplified or captured by 5' RACE. TCRdb names Illumina HiSeq 2500 as the instrument used. A second roughly 6 to 11 cycle PCR used a sample-barcoded 5' primer and a J-beta primer mix. TCRdb's own reprocessing of the public reads used fastp at Q25 and MiXCR and kept productive beta chains. Rows merge per CDR3 protein into single entries with the most common DNA and genes. The sample table holds 850,000 to 1,300,000 distinct CDR3 sequences, of which 40% to 45% were seen once. The top ten clones comprise under 20% of the sample. Sequenced material: blood. The receptor set was obtained from a woman aged 55-69 years in good health.

This clonotype was detected ten times or more. The genes are TRBV5-1 and TRBJ1-1; no clear D gene. V was trimmed by 3 bases and J by 5 bases, leaving 17 bases between them. CDR3 length equals 15 residues. Per germline, CDR1 SGHRS and CDR2 YFSETQ. CDR3 nucleotides: TGCGCCAGCAGCTCTCTACCCACAGATGAGACTGAAGCTTTCTTT. Translation gives CASSSLPTDETEAFF.

The rearrangement uses TRBV7-9 and TRBJ2-5; 7 nucleotides align to TRBD2. The J call may be wrong; the DNA end is better matched by TRBJ2-7. This CDR3 is 16 amino acids long. The germline V gene encodes CDR1 SEHNR and CDR2 FQNEAQ (reference sequence). CDR3 sequence: CASSLVPSGPTYEQYF. CDR3 DNA: TGTGCCAGCAGCTTAGTGCCTAGCGGACCTACCTACGAGCAGTACTTC.

This clonotype has just a few counts. The chain recombines TRBV24-1 with TRBJ2-7; 9 positions match TRBD1. This CDR3 contains 17 residues. J lost 7 bases, V lost 1 base, and 13 bases had no gene match. Germline values: CDR1 KGHDR, CDR2 SFDVKD. CDR3 nucleotides: TGTGCCACCAGTGATTTAGGGGACAGGGTCCTATCCGTGGAGCAGTACTTC. Encoded protein: CATSDLGDRVLSVEQYF.

This clonotype appeared a few times. V is TRBV7-9 and J is TRBJ2-7; 13 nucleotides line up with TRBD2. The better agreement between TRBJ2-5 and the DNA end casts doubt on the J call. The CDR3 extends over 17 amino acids. CDR1 SEHNR and CDR2 FQNEAQ come from the germline V gene (reference sequence). CDR3 DNA sequence: TGTGCCAGCAGCGGCGGGAGGACTAGCGGGAGCTGGGAGACCCAGTACTTC. This encodes CASSGGRTSGSWETQYF.

This clonotype has only one observation. V usage is TRBV20-1 and J usage is TRBJ1-4; D is possibly TRBD1 (6 bases). The V gene lost 4 bases and the J gene lost 8 bases, with 14 bases spanning the gap. Germline CDR1 reads DFQATT; CDR2 reads SNEGSKA (reference sequence). The CDR3 runs 13 residues. The CDR3 DNA follows: TGCAGTGCTATCCCGGACAGCGACGAAAAACTGTTTTTT. This encodes CSAIPDSDEKLFF.

The chain uses TRBV11-2 and TRBJ2-3, with D possibly being TRBD1 (6 bases). The CDR3 contains 16 residues. V was clipped by 5 bases and J by 3 bases, with 18 bases between them. Germline lookup yields CDR1 SGHAT and CDR2 FQNNGV. CDR3: CASSPIDRPRTDTQYF. The CDR3, as DNA: TGTGCCAGCAGCCCTATAGACAGGCCACGGACAGATACGCAGTATTTT.

The J gene is TRBJ2-1, the V gene TRBV20-1, with 9 bases matching TRBD1. The J segment lost 1 base and the V segment lost 6 bases, leaving 16 bases of the junction unmatched. Germline loops: CDR1 DFQATT, CDR2 SNEGSKA (reference sequence). This CDR3 comprises 18 residues. CDR3 in amino acids: CSALDEGTGFWSYNEQFF. The CDR3 nucleotides are TGCAGTGCCCTGGATGAGGGGACAGGGTTTTGGTCCTACAATGAGCAGTTCTTC.

V is TRBV20-1 and J is TRBJ2-7, with D hard to call. This CDR3 contains 11 residues. V dropped 1 base and J dropped 2 bases, with 3 bases sitting between them. The germline V gene has CDR1 DFQATT and CDR2 SNEGSKA (reference sequence). The CDR3 sequence is CSARATYEQYF. The DNA of the CDR3 is TGCAGTGCTAGAGCAACCTACGAGCAGTACTTC.

The genes are TRBV9 and TRBJ2-1, with D possibly matching TRBD2 (6 bases). The V gene's germline CDR1 is SGDLS and CDR2 YYNGEE. Trimming shortened V by 0 bases and J by 4 bases, and 17 bases separated the two germline ends. This CDR3 region has 17 residues. CDR3 region: CASSVGFGGTVYNEQFF. CDR3 nucleotides: TGTGCCAGCAGCGTAGGGTTTGGTGGGACTGTGTACAATGAGCAGTTCTTC.

The V call is TRBV20-1, the J call TRBJ2-1; 9 positions match TRBD2. The CDR3 consists of 18 residues. The ends lost 3 bases at V and 9 bases at J; junction bases unmatched: 21. Germline V gene sequence: CDR1 DFQATT, CDR2 SNEGSKA (reference sequence). The CDR3 DNA sequence: TGCAGTGCTAGCCCCCGGGCTAGCGGGAAAATCTCCTGGGGTGAGCAGTTCTTC. Its translation is CSASPRASGKISWGEQFF.

The chain joins TRBV6-5 to TRBJ2-2; D is undetermined. CDR3 length: 14 residues. V lost 2 bases, J lost 7 bases, and 11 bases lay in between. Per germline, CDR1 MNHEY and CDR2 SVGAGI. This CDR3 is CASSYEVNSGELFF. The DNA of the CDR3 is TGTGCCAGCAGTTACGAGGTCAATAGCGGGGAGCTGTTTTTT.

V gene TRBV14 combines with J gene TRBJ1-2; D call uncertain. The CDR3 extends over 15 amino acids. The ends were cut back, 4 bases at V and 5 bases at J, with 17 bases in the middle. Per germline, CDR1 SGHDN and CDR2 FVKESK. This CDR3 reads CASSPARILLYGYTF. DNA of the CDR3: TGTGCCAGCAGCCCTGCAAGGATACTATTATATGGCTACACCTTC.

This chain links TRBV21-1 with TRBJ1-2; no check of the table's D call, TRBD1, against the DNA was made. TRBV21-1 corresponds to a pseudogene. The CDR3 loop spans 13 amino acids. DNA for the CDR3: TGTGCCAGCATTCAATCGGGCGTCTATGGCTACACCTTC. It is translated as CASIQSGVYGYTF.